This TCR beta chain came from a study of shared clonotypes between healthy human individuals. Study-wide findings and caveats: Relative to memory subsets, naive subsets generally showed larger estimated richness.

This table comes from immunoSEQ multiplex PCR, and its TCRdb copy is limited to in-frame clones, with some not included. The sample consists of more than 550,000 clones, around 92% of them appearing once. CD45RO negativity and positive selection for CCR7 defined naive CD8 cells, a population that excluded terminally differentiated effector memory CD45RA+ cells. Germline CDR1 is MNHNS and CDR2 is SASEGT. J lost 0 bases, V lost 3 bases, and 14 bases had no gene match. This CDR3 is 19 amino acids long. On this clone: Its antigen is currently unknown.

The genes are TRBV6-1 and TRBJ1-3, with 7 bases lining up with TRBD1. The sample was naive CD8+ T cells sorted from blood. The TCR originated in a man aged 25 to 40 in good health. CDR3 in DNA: TGTGCCAGCAGTGAGGCCTCGGGACAGTTCTTCAACTCTGGAAACACCATATATTTT. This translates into CASSEASGQFFNSGNTIYF.